These 2 T cell receptor beta chains were all obtained from the same sample, sequenced in a study of T cell responses to AZD1222 COVID-19 vaccine. The repertoire was sequenced with immunoSEQ multiplex PCR; TCRdb's copy has only in-frame clones and lacks some. The table includes about 130,000 clones, 75% to 90% detected once. Sequencing was performed on peripheral blood, taken 28 days after the second AZD1222 dose. These receptors all stem from an adult who received the AZD1222 COVID-19 vaccine.

This clone came up a few times. The chain uses TRBV20-1 and TRBJ2-1; no clear D gene. This CDR3 is built from 11 residues. The germline V gene has CDR1 DFQATT and CDR2 SNEGSKA (reference sequence). With 2 bases removed from V and 9 bases from J, the gap between germline ends came to 8 bases. CDR3 protein: CSARSSGEQFF. The CDR3 nucleotides read TGCAGTGCTAGAAGCTCGGGTGAGCAGTTCTTC.

The chain employs TRBV6-5 and TRBJ1-1; 9 bases are a match to TRBD1. Trimming took 4 bases from V and 4 from J; bases not matched to a gene: 7. Germline loops: CDR1 MNHEY, CDR2 SVGAGI. CDR3 size: 15 residues. The CDR3 loop reads CASSSLGTGSTEAFF. CDR3 sequence (DNA): TGTGCCAGCAGTTCCCTCGGGACAGGGAGCACTGAAGCTTTCTTT.